This T cell receptor (beta chain) was identified during a study of cytomegalovirus exposure and HLA in healthy donors. Study-level findings and limits: In a later analysis, parvovirus B19, influenza, CMV and Epstein-Barr virus appeared linked to several top co-occurrence clusters.

V lost 2 bases, J lost 11 bases, and 11 bases lay in between. This CDR3 comprises 12 residues. From germline, CDR1 is MNHEY and CDR2 SVGAGI. A note on this clone: Its antigen is unknown.

60 Vbeta and 13 Jbeta primers were used in PCR. Some clones are missing from TCRdb's copy, which holds only in-frame ones; the method was immunoSEQ multiplex PCR. The table lists 70,000 to 95,000 clones, about four fifths of them singletons. Source material: PBMCs. This clonotype was sampled from a woman younger than 45 in good health and CMV-seronegative. The rearrangement joins TRBV6-5 to TRBJ2-3; a weak D match, TRBD2 (5 bases). CDR3 coding DNA: TGTGCCAGCAGTTACCCAGGTCGGGAGCAGTATTTT. Protein: CASSYPGREQYF.